The 29 T cell receptor beta chains listed next were all sequenced from one sample in a study of OX40 agonist ivuxolimab in advanced cancers. The library was generated by the immunoSEQ multiplex PCR assay. Held by TCRdb, this immuneACCESS table contains in-frame sequences only and omits some clones. Under half of the omission traces to an unresolved V gene where checked; the cause of the rest is unknown. Recorded for this sample are about 23,000 clones; 77% of them occurred a single time. The ten largest clones represent about 15% of the sample. The sample here was CD4+ or CD8+ T cells sorted from blood, taken in a trial of the OX40 agonist ivuxolimab. These TCRs come from an adult with an advanced solid tumor such as melanoma, head and neck, liver or kidney cancer.

The V and J genes are TRBV29-1 and TRBJ2-5; 8 nucleotides line up with TRBD2. J lost 5 bases, V lost 5 bases, and 7 bases had no gene match. The CDR3 contains 13 residues. Per the germline V gene, CDR1 is SQVTM and CDR2 is ANQGSEA. CDR3 loop: CSVPRGGRETQYF. CDR3 nucleotide sequence: TGCAGCGTTCCTCGGGGGGGGCGGGAGACCCAGTACTTC.

The chain carries TRBV6-5 and TRBJ1-3; no firm D call. CDR1 is MNHEY and CDR2 is SVGAGI in the germline V gene. The CDR3 loop spans 14 amino acids. V dropped 7 bases and J dropped 1 base, with 11 bases sitting between them. The CDR3 nucleotides are TGTGCCAGCACCACCGGTGGGTCTGGAAACACCATATATTTT. Residues: CASTTGGSGNTIYF.

The chain uses TRBV13 and TRBJ2-6; D is unclear. The V end was cut by 7 bases, the J end by 0 bases, with 19 bases between. This CDR3 is 18 amino acids long. In germline, CDR1 is PRHDT, CDR2 FYEKMQ (reference sequence). CDR3 DNA sequence: TGTGCCAGCAAACCCTGGGCGGCAGGATTCTCTGGGGCCAACGTCCTGACTTTC. It translates to CASKPWAAGFSGANVLTF. The whole variable domain, filled in from reference TRBV13 and TRBJ2-6, reads AAGVIQSPRHLIKEKRETATLKCYPIPRHDTVYWYQQGPGQDPQFLISFYEKMQSDKGSIPDRFSAQQFSDYHSELNMSSLELGDSALYFCASKPWAAGFSGANVLTFGAGSRLTVL.

This chain connects TRBV19 to TRBJ1-6; tentative D call: TRBD1 (5 bases). CDR3 length equals 17 residues. V lost 3 bases, J lost 1 base, and 13 bases lay in between. Germline CDR1 reads LNHDA; CDR2 reads SQIVND (reference sequence). CDR3 residues: CASSMAGSESYNSPLHF. CDR3 DNA: TGTGCCAGTAGTATGGCAGGGTCTGAATCCTATAATTCACCCCTCCACTTT.

In its sample, this clone is medium-sized. The chain joins TRBV19 to TRBJ1-2, with D perhaps matching TRBD1 (5 bases). V was pared by 7 bases and J by 4 bases, with 10 bases between. The CDR3 has 12 amino acids. In germline, CDR1 is LNHDA, CDR2 SQIVND (reference sequence). This chain's CDR3 is CASKTGPYGYTF. The CDR3 DNA reads TGTGCCAGTAAGACGGGGCCCTATGGCTACACCTTC. Drawing the rest from reference TRBV19 and TRBJ1-2, the complete variable domain is DGGITQSPKYLFRKEGQNVTLSCEQNLNHDAMYWYRQDPGQGLRLIYYSQIVNDFQKGDIAEGYSVSREKKESFPLTVTSAQKNPTAFYLCASKTGPYGYTFGSGTRLTVV.

This clone was recorded a few times. CDR3 DNA: TGTGCCAGCAGTTCCGAATACACCTACGAGCAGTACTTC. Translation gives CASSSEYTYEQYF. The rearrangement links TRBV11-2 to TRBJ2-7; D unclear. CDR3 length: 13 residues. Germline CDR1 and CDR2: SGHAT and FQNNGV. V was pared by 6 bases and J by 2 bases, with 11 bases between.

The chain recombines TRBV5-4 with TRBJ1-2; possibly TRBD1 for D (6 bases). Per the germline V gene, CDR1 is SGHNT and CDR2 is YYREEE (reference sequence). V dropped 0 bases and J dropped 9 bases, with 12 bases sitting between them. The CDR3 covers 13 residues. CDR3 in amino acids: CASSLDRDLSYTF. DNA for the CDR3: TGTGCCAGCAGCTTGGACAGGGATTTAAGCTACACCTTC.

The chain employs TRBV9 and TRBJ2-1; D not certain. This CDR3 is built from 13 residues. Germline assignment: CDR1 SGDLS and CDR2 YYNGEE. Trimming took off 3 bases at V and 4 bases at J, with 8 bases between the two ends. This CDR3 reads CASSASSYNEQFF. The DNA of the CDR3 is TGTGCCAGCAGCGCCTCCTCATACAATGAGCAGTTCTTC. The variable domain in full, completed from reference TRBV9 and TRBJ2-1, reads DSGVTQTPKHLITATGQRVTLRCSPRSGDLSVYWYQQSLDQGLQFLIQYYNGEERAKGNILERFSAQQFPDLHSELNLSSLELGDSALYFCASSASSYNEQFFGPGTRLTVL.

The count of this clone is one. This chain joins TRBV9 and TRBJ2-7, with unresolved D. Germline V lookup: CDR1 SGDLS, CDR2 YYNGEE. This CDR3 is 16 amino acids long. V lost 2 bases to trimming and J lost 3 bases, with 18 bases between them. DNA of the CDR3: TGTGCCAGCAGCGTGGGCCTTTTGGACCAGCTCTACGAGCAGTACTTC. It encodes CASSVGLLDQLYEQYF.

The chain links TRBV4-1 to TRBJ2-1; D ambiguous. Germline CDR1 MGHRA, CDR2 YSYEKL. The CDR3 extends over 13 amino acids. V was clipped by 0 bases and J by 15 bases, with 15 bases between them. The CDR3 loop is CASSQETAPPPFF. CDR3 nucleotide sequence: TGCGCCAGCAGCCAAGAAACAGCCCCGCCCCCGTTCTTC.

The chain couples TRBV4-2 to TRBJ1-5; D is unresolved. CDR1 is LGHNA and CDR2 is YNFKEQ in the germline V gene. This CDR3 region has 18 residues. The V end lost 1 base, the J end lost 0 bases, and 16 bases lay between the germline ends. CDR3 protein: CASSQGRGSSYSNQPQHF. The CDR3 DNA reads as TGTGCCAGCAGCCAAGGGCGCGGCAGCTCATATAGCAATCAGCCCCAGCATTTT.

The chain carries TRBV27 and TRBJ2-1; D is perhaps TRBD2 (6 bases). The CDR3 is made up of 11 amino acids. Germline CDR1 is MNHEY and CDR2 is SMNVEV (reference sequence). Trimming pared 3 bases from V and 10 bases from J, leaving 7 bases between. The CDR3 nucleotides read TGTGCCAGCAGTTTTGGGGGGGAGCAGTTCTTC. As protein: CASSFGGEQFF.

V gene TRBV5-5 combines with J gene TRBJ2-7; possibly TRBD1 or TRBD2 for D (5 bases each). V lost 2 bases, J lost 4 bases, and 19 bases lay in between. In germline, CDR1 is SGHKS, CDR2 YYEKEE (reference sequence). There are 16 residues in the CDR3. The CDR3 here is CASSFDPGTGLYEQYF. CDR3 in DNA: TGTGCCAGCAGCTTTGACCCCGGGACCGGTTTATACGAGCAGTACTTC.

CDR3 sequence: CASSVEGDSGDTQYF. The CDR3 DNA reads TGTGCCAGCAGCGTAGAGGGGGATAGTGGAGATACGCAGTATTTT. This rearrangement joins TRBV9 to TRBJ2-3; tentative D call: TRBD1 (6 bases). V lost 0 bases and J lost 5, with 13 bases in between. CDR3 size: 15 residues. Germline V gene data show CDR1 as SGDLS and CDR2 as YYNGEE.

V gene TRBV7-3 combines with J gene TRBJ2-2; 12 bases align to TRBD2. The CDR3 extends over 18 amino acids. Germline CDR1 and CDR2: SGHTA and FQGTGA. The V segment lost 5 bases and the J segment 2 bases; nucleotides outside the gene matches: 9. The CDR3 protein is CASSPTSGGLGNTGELFF. CDR3 DNA: TGTGCCAGCAGCCCGACTAGCGGGGGCCTGGGTAACACCGGGGAGCTGTTTTTT. Supplemented by reference TRBV7-3 and TRBJ2-2, the full variable domain reads GAGVSQTPSNKVTEKGKYVELRCDPISGHTALYWYRQSLGQGPEFLIYFQGTGAADDSGLPNDRFFAVRPEGSVSTLKIQRTERGDSAVYLCASSPTSGGLGNTGELFFGEGSRLTVL.

This chain uses TRBV5-4 with TRBJ2-1; 12 positions agree with TRBD2. The V segment lost 5 bases and the J segment 6 bases; nucleotides outside the gene matches: 6. CDR3 length: 15 residues. Germline V gene data show CDR1 as SGHNT and CDR2 as YYREEE (reference sequence). CDR3 sequence: CASSLAGGPGNEQFF. The CDR3 bases are TGTGCCAGCAGTCTAGCGGGGGGGCCGGGCAATGAGCAGTTCTTC.

The chain combines TRBV7-2 with TRBJ2-7, with no clear D. The CDR3 is 15 residues long. Deletions cut 6 bases from V and 3 bases from J, with 18 bases between. The germline gives CDR1 SGHTA, CDR2 FQGNSA. CDR3 DNA sequence: TGTGCCAGCAGGGGTCAGGTCTCCCCGTTCTACGAGCAGTACTTC. This codes for CASRGQVSPFYEQYF.

The chain joins TRBV10-3 to TRBJ2-1; TRBD1 might be the D (6 bases). Germline lookup yields CDR1 ENHRY and CDR2 SYGVKD. V was clipped by 6 bases and J by 0 bases, with 18 bases between them. The CDR3 runs 17 residues. CDR3 region: CAISQPGHGLSYNEQFF. The CDR3 nucleotides read TGTGCCATCAGCCAACCGGGACACGGACTCTCCTACAATGAGCAGTTCTTC.

This sequence joins TRBV6-1 and TRBJ1-5; TRBD1 matches at 7 bases. The germline V gene has CDR1 MNHNS and CDR2 SASEGT. The CDR3 length is 16 residues. After removal of 3 bases from V and 0 bases from J, the junction contained 5 bases not matched to a gene. The CDR3 protein is CASSDGGQYSNQPQHF. The CDR3 bases are TGTGCCAGCAGTGATGGGGGACAGTATAGCAATCAGCCCCAGCATTTT.

Written as DNA, the CDR3 is TGCAGTGCTAGAGCGTGGGACAGCCCGTACTTC. Translation gives CSARAWDSPYF. The rearrangement links TRBV20-1 to TRBJ2-4; 7 bases agree with TRBD1. The CDR3 sequence is 11 residues long. Germline assignment: CDR1 DFQATT and CDR2 SNEGSKA (reference sequence). V lost 1 base, J lost 15 bases, and 6 bases stayed unmatched.

The CDR3 here is CASSLGPLNTEAFF. CDR3 bases: TGTGCCAGCAGCTTGGGTCCATTGAACACTGAAGCTTTCTTT. The rearrangement joins TRBV5-6 to TRBJ1-1; D is unresolved. This CDR3 contains 14 residues. Germline loops: CDR1 SGHDT, CDR2 YYEEEE. Trimming removed 0 bases from V and 0 bases from J, with 6 bases in between.

In DNA form, the CDR3 reads TGTGCCAGCAGTTCCCCCTCCTCGGGGGTGGCCTACGAGCAGTACTTC. Translation gives CASSSPSSGVAYEQYF. This chain uses TRBV27 with TRBJ2-7, with D perhaps matching TRBD2 (6 bases). The germline V gene has CDR1 MNHEY and CDR2 SMNVEV (reference sequence). The CDR3 length is 16 residues. Trimming took off 4 bases at V and 2 bases at J, with 18 bases between the two ends.

The chain couples TRBV9 to TRBJ2-4; 9 bases line up with TRBD2. V lost 3 bases to trimming and J lost 6 bases; unmatched junction nucleotides: 4. The germline gives CDR1 SGDLS, CDR2 YYNGEE. The CDR3 runs to 14 residues. CDR3: CASSATTSGNIQYF. In DNA, the CDR3 is TGTGCCAGCAGCGCGACGACTAGCGGAAACATTCAGTACTTC.

The chain links TRBV29-1 to TRBJ2-3; 8 nucleotides align to TRBD2. The CDR3 length is 14 residues. Trimming took 6 bases from V and 2 from J; bases not matched to a gene: 7. Germline CDR1 is SQVTM and CDR2 is ANQGSEA. CDR3 nucleotides: TGCAGCGTCGCAATAGCGGGGCCCACAGATACGCAGTATTTT. This sequence encodes CSVAIAGPTDTQYF.

V gene TRBV27 combines with J gene TRBJ1-5, with 8 nucleotides matching TRBD1. Germline values: CDR1 MNHEY, CDR2 SMNVEV (reference sequence). The CDR3 consists of 14 residues. V lost 3 bases to trimming and J lost 6 bases; unmatched junction nucleotides: 4. The CDR3 DNA sequence: TGTGCCAGCAGTTTCGGACAGGGTAGTCAGCCCCAGCATTTT. Its protein is CASSFGQGSQPQHF.

This chain joins TRBV4-1 and TRBJ1-2; D perhaps matches TRBD1 (5 bases). CDR1 MGHRA and CDR2 YSYEKL come from the germline V gene. There are 15 residues in the CDR3. Trimming shortened V by 4 bases and J by 6 bases, and 18 bases separated the two germline ends. CDR3 sequence reads: CASSPVKGSTDGYTF. The DNA of the CDR3 is TGCGCCAGCAGCCCAGTTAAGGGGTCAACCGATGGCTACACCTTC.

This clone was counted between two and nine times. This rearrangement joins TRBV11-1 to TRBJ2-5; D not certain. Germline V CDR1 and CDR2: SGHAT, FQDESV (reference sequence). The CDR3 length is 15 residues. Deletions cut 3 bases from V and 1 base from J, with 12 bases between. The CDR3 loop is CASSLGPAGQETQYF. CDR3 sequence (DNA): TGTGCCAGCAGCTTGGGTCCTGCTGGCCAAGAGACCCAGTACTTC.

This chain links TRBV27 with TRBJ2-7; 7 bases map to TRBD2. Germline CDR1 reads MNHEY; CDR2 reads SMNVEV (reference sequence). The CDR3 spans 12 residues. Unmatched junction bases numbered 3, after V lost 6 bases and J lost 4 bases. In DNA form, the CDR3 reads TGTGCCAGCAGCTTGGGGGGGTACGAGCAGTACTTC. Translation gives CASSLGGYEQYF.

V gene TRBV29-1 combines with J gene TRBJ1-2; the match to TRBD1 covers 8 bases. With 6 bases clipped from V and 8 bases from J, the junction kept 11 bases outside the gene matches. This CDR3 is built from 13 residues. The germline V gene encodes CDR1 SQVTM and CDR2 ANQGSEA. The CDR3 bases are TGCAGCGTAGAACGGACAGGGCTCGGAGGCTACACCTTC. Residues: CSVERTGLGGYTF.